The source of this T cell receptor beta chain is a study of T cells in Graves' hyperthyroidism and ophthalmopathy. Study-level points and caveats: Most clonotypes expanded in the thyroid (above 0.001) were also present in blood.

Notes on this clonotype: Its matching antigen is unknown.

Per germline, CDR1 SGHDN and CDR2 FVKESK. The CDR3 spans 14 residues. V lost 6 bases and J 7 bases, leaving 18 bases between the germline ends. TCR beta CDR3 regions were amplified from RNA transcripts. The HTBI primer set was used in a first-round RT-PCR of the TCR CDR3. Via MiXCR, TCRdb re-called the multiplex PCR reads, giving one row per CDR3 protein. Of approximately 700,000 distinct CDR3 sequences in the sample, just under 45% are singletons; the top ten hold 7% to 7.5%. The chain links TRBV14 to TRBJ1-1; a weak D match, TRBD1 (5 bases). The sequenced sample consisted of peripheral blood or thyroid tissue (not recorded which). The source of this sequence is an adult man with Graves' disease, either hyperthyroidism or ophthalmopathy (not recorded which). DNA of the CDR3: TGTGCCAGCAGGGGCCTTGGTTTGAGGGGTGAAGCTTTCTTT. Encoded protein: CASRGLGLRGEAFF.